This TCR beta chain was captured by sequencing in a study of OX40 agonist ivuxolimab in advanced cancers. Study-wide background: Cancers in dose escalation were hepatocellular, melanoma, renal cell and head and neck. Of the patients, three showed partial responses, one with hepatocellular carcinoma and two with cutaneous melanoma.

TCRdb's table, derived via immunoSEQ multiplex PCR, lists solely in-frame clones and lacks some. The sample lists some 54,000 clones, 80% seen once, with approximately 4.4% in the top ten. Trimming took 3 bases from V and 9 from J, leaving 12 bases between them. There are 13 residues in the CDR3. From germline, CDR1 is SGHNT and CDR2 YENEEA. The sample was CD4+ or CD8+ T cells sorted from blood, taken in a trial of the OX40 agonist ivuxolimab. The receptor was isolated from an adult with an advanced solid tumor such as melanoma, head and neck, liver or kidney cancer. This chain joins TRBV11-3 and TRBJ2-4, with D maybe TRBD1 (7 bases). CDR3 in amino acids: CASSFSQGGIQYF. The DNA of the CDR3 is TGTGCCAGCAGCTTCTCGCAGGGGGGCATTCAGTACTTC. Based on the CDR3 plus reference TRBV11-3 and TRBJ2-4, the full variable domain is EAGVVQSPRYKIIEKKQPVAFWCNPISGHNTLYWYLQNLGQGPELLIRYENEEAVDDSQLPKDRFSAERLKGVDSTLKIQPAELGDSAVYLCASSFSQGGIQYFGAGTRLSVL.